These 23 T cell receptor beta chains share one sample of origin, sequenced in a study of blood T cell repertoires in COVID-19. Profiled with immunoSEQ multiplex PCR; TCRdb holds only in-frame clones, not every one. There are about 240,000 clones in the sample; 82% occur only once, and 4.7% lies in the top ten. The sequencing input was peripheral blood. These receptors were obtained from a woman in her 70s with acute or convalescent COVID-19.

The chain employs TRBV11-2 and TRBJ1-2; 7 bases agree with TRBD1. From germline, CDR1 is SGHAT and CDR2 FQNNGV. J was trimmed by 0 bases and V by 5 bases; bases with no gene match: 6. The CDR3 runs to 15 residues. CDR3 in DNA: TGTGCCAGCAGCCCCCGACAGGGATCTAACTATGGCTACACCTTC. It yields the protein CASSPRQGSNYGYTF.

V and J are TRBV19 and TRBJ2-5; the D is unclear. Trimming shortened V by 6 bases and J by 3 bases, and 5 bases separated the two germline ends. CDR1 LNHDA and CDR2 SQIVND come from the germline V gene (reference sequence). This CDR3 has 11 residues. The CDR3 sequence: CASSQEETQYF. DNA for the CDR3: TGTGCCAGTAGCCAGGAAGAGACCCAGTACTTC.

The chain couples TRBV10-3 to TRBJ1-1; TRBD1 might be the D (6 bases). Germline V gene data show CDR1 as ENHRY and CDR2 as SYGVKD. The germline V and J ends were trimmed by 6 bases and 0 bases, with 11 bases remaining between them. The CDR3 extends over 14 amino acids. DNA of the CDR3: TGTGCCATCAGACAGGGAAACATGAACACTGAAGCTTTCTTT. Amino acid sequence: CAIRQGNMNTEAFF.

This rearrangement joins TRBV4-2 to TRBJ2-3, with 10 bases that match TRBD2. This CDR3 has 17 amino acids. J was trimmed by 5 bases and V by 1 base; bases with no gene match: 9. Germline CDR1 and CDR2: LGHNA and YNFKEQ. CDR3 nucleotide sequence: TGTGCCAGCAGCCAAGTAGGACTAGCGGTCGAGGGAGATACGCAGTATTTT. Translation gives CASSQVGLAVEGDTQYF.

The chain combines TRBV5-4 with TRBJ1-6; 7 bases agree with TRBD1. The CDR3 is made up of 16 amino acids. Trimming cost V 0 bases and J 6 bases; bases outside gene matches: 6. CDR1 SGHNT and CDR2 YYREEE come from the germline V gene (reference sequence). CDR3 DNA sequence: TGTGCCAGCAGCTTGGGTGCGGGACAGTTTAATTCACCCCTCCACTTT. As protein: CASSLGAGQFNSPLHF.

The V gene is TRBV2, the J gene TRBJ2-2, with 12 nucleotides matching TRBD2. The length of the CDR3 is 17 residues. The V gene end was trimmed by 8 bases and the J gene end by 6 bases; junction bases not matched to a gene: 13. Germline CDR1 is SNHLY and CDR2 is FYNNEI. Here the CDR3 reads CASRSTSGGIGAGELFF. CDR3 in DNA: TGTGCCAGCCGGTCGACTAGCGGGGGAATTGGGGCCGGGGAGCTGTTTTTT. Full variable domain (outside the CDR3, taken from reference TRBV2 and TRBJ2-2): EPEVTQTPSHQVTQMGQEVILRCVPISNHLYFYWYRQILGQKVEFLVSFYNNEISEKSEIFDDQFSVERPDGSNFTLKIRSTKLEDSAMYFCASRSTSGGIGAGELFFGEGSRLTVL.

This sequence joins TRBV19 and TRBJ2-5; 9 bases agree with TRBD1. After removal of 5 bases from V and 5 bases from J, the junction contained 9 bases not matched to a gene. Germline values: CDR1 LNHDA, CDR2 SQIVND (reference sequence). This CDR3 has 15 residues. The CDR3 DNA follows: TGTGCCAGTAGTTTCACAGGGGGCGCAGGGGAGACCCAGTACTTC. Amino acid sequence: CASSFTGGAGETQYF.

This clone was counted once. CDR3 sequence (DNA): TGTGCCAGCAGCCAGGGGGGAGTTAGCAATCAGCCCCAGCATTTT. As protein: CASSQGGVSNQPQHF. This sequence joins TRBV3-1 (or the pseudogene TRBV3-2) and TRBJ1-5; weak D call: TRBD1 (5 bases). Germline V gene sequence: CDR1 LGHDT, CDR2 YNNKEL (reference sequence). V was trimmed by 3 bases and J by 0 bases, leaving 9 bases between them. The CDR3 covers 15 residues.

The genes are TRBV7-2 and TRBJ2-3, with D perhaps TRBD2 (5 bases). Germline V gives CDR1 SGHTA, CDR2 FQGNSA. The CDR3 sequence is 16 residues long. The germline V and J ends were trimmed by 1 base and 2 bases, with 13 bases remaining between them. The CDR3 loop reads CASSLVAGLITDTQYF. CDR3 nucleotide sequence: TGTGCCAGCAGCTTAGTAGCAGGACTTATCACAGATACGCAGTATTTT.

CDR3 sequence reads: CASSPNTETQYF. CDR3 in DNA: TGTGCCAGCTCACCGAACACAGAGACCCAGTACTTC. J is TRBJ2-5 and V is TRBV18; D is undetermined. The CDR3 covers 12 residues. Per the germline V gene, CDR1 is KGHSH and CDR2 is LQKENI. Trimming left V 3 bases short and J 4 bases short, with 6 bases between.

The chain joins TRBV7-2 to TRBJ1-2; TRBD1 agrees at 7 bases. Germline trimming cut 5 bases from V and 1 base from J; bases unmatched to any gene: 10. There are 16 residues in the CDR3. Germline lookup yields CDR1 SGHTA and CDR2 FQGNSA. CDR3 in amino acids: CASSLGQVANNYGYTF. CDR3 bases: TGTGCCAGCAGCCTCGGACAGGTCGCTAATAACTATGGCTACACCTTC.

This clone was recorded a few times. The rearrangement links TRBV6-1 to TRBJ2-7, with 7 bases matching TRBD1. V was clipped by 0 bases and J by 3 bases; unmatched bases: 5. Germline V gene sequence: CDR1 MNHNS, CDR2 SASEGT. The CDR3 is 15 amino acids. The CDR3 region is CASSEATGWGYEQYF. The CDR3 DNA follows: TGTGCCAGCAGTGAAGCGACAGGGTGGGGCTACGAGCAGTACTTC.

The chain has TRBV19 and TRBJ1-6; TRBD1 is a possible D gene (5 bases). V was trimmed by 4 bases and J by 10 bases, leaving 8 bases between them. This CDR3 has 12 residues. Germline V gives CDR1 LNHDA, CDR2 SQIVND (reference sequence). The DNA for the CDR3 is TGTGCCAGTAGTACAGGGATCTCACCCCTCCACTTT. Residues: CASSTGISPLHF.

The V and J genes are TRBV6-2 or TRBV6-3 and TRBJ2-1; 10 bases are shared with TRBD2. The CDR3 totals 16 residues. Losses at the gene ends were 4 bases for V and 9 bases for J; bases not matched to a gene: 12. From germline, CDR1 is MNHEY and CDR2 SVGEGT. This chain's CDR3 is CASSSPWTSGLIEQFF. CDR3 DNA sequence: TGTGCCAGCAGTTCCCCTTGGACTAGCGGCTTGATTGAGCAGTTCTTC.

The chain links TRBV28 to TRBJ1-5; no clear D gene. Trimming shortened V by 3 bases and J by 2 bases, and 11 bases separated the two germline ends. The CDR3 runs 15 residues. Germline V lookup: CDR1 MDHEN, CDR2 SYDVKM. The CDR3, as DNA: TGTGCCAGCAGTTTGGGTCAACTACGCAATCAGCCCCAGCATTTT. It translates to CASSLGQLRNQPQHF.

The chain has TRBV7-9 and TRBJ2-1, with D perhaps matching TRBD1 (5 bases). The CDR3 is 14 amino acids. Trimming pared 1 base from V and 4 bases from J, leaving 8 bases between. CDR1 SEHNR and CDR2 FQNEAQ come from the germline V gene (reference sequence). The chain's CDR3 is CASSLGQLYNEQFF. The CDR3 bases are TGTGCCAGCAGCTTAGGACAGTTATACAATGAGCAGTTCTTC. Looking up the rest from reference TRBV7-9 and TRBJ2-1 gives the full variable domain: DTGVSQNPRHKITKRGQNVTFRCDPISEHNRLYWYRQTLGQGPEFLTYFQNEAQLEKSRLLSDRFSAERPKGSFSTLEIQRTEQGDSAMYLCASSLGQLYNEQFFGPGTRLTVL.

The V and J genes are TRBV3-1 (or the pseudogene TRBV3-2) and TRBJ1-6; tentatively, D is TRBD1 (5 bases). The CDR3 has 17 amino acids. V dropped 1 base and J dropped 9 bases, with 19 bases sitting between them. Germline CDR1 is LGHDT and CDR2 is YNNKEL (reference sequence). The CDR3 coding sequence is TGTGCCAGCAGCCAAGGGGGCAGGGCAGGAAGGGGTTCACCCCTCCACTTT. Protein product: CASSQGGRAGRGSPLHF.

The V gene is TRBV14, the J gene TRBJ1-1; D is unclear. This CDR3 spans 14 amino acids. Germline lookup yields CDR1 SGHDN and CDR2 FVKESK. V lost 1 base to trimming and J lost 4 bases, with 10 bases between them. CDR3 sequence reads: CASSQAFRGTEAFF. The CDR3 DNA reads TGTGCCAGCAGCCAAGCTTTTCGGGGCACTGAAGCTTTCTTT.

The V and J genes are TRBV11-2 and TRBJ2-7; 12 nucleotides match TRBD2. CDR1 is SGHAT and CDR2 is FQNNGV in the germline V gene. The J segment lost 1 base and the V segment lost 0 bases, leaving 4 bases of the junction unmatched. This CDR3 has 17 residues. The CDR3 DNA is TGTGCCAGCAGCTTAGATGAACTAGCGGGGGGTTCCTACGAGCAGTACTTC. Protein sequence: CASSLDELAGGSYEQYF.

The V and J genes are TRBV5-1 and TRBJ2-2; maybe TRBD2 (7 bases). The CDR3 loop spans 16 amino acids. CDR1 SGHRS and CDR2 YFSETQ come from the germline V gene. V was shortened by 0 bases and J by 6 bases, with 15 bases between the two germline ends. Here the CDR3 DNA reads TGCGCCAGCAGCTTGGGTACAGGGACTAACTCCGGGGAGCTGTTTTTT. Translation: CASSLGTGTNSGELFF.

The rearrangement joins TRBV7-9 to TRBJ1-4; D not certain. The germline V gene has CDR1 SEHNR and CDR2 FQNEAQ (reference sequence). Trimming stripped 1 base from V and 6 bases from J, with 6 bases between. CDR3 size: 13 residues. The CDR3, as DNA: TGTGCCAGCAGCTTAGAACTCTATGAAAAACTGTTTTTT. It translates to CASSLELYEKLFF.

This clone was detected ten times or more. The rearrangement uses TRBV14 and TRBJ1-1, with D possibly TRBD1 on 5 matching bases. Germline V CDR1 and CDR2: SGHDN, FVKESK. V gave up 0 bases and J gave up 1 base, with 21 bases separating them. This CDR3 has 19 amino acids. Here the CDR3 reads CASSQETVGFVGPNTEAFF. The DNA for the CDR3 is TGTGCCAGCAGCCAAGAAACAGTTGGTTTTGTGGGGCCGAACACTGAAGCTTTCTTT.

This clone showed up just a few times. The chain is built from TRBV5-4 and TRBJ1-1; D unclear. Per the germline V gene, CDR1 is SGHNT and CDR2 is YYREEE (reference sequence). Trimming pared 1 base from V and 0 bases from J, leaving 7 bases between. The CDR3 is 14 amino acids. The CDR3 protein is CASSLQQLNTEAFF. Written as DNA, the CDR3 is TGTGCCAGCAGCTTGCAACAGCTGAACACTGAAGCTTTCTTT. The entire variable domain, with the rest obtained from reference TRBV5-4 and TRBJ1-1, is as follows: ETGVTQSPTHLIKTRGQQVTLRCSSQSGHNTVSWYQQALGQGPQFIFQYYREEENGRGNFPPRFSGLQFPNYSSELNVNALELDDSALYLCASSLQQLNTEAFFGQGTRLTVV.